The T cell receptor (beta chain) under discussion was sequenced for a study of long-term antiretroviral therapy in people with HIV. Germline V lookup: CDR1 MNHNS, CDR2 SASEGT. With 4 bases clipped from V and 2 bases from J, the junction kept 5 bases outside the gene matches. The CDR3 covers 16 residues. United States facilities provided treatment to all participants with HIV. Comments on this clone: Its antigen is unknown.

The assay used was immunoSEQ (version v3.0), run at survey level. In sequencing, about 35,000-50,000 T-cell genomes per sample were targeted. TCRdb's table, derived via immunoSEQ multiplex PCR, lists solely in-frame clones and lacks some. Here the sample spans tens of thousands of clones, 85% to 90% being singletons. Study-wide results and limits: Narrower CDR3 length ranges marked HIV repertoires relative to controls. Every time point showed a repertoire led by clones expanded before ART.

Specimen: unsorted PBMCs, collected 2.3 years after starting antiretroviral therapy. This receptor was identified in a man between 60 and 75 years old with HIV. The chain couples TRBV6-1 to TRBJ2-3; TRBD2 matches at 11 bases. CDR3 sequence: CASSATSGRFTDTQYF. CDR3 DNA sequence: TGTGCCAGCAGTGCAACTAGCGGGAGATTCACAGATACGCAGTATTTT.